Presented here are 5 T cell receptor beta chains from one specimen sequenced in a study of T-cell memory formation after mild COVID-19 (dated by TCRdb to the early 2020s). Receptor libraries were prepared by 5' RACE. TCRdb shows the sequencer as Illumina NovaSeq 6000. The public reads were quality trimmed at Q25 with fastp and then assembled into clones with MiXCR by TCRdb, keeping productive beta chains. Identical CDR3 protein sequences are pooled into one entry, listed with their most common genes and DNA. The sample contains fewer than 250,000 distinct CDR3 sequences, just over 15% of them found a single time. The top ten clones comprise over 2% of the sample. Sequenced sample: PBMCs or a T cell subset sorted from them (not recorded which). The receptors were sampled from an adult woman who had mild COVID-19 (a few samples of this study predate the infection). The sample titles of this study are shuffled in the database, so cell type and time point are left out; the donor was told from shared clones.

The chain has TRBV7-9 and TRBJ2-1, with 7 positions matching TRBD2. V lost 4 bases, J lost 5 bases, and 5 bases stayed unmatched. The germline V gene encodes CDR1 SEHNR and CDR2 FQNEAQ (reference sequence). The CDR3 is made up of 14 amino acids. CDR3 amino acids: CASSSGRGDNEQFF. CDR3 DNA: TGTGCCAGCAGCTCAGGGAGGGGAGACAATGAGCAGTTCTTC. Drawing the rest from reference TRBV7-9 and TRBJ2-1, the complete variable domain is DTGVSQNPRHKITKRGQNVTFRCDPISEHNRLYWYRQTLGQGPEFLTYFQNEAQLEKSRLLSDRFSAERPKGSFSTLEIQRTEQGDSAMYLCASSSGRGDNEQFFGPGTRLTVL.

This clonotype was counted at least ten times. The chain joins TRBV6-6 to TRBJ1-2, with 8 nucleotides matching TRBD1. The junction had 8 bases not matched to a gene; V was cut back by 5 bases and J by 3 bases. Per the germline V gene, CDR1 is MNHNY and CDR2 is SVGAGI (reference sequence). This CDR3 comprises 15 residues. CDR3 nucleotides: TGTGCCAGCAGTAATCCAGGGGGCGCGGACTATGGCTACACCTTC. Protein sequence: CASSNPGGADYGYTF.

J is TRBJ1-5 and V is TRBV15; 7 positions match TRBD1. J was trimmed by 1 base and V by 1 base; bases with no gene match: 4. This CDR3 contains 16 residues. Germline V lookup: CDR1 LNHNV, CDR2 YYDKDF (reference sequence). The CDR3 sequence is CATSRAYRGSNQPQHF. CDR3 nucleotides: TGTGCCACCAGCAGAGCCTACAGGGGAAGCAATCAGCCCCAGCATTTT.

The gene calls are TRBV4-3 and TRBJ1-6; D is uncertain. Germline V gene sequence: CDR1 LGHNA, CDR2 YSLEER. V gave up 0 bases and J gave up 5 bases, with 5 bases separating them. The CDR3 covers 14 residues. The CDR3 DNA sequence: TGCGCCAGCAGCCAAGATCGGAATAATTCACCCCTCCACTTT. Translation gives CASSQDRNNSPLHF.

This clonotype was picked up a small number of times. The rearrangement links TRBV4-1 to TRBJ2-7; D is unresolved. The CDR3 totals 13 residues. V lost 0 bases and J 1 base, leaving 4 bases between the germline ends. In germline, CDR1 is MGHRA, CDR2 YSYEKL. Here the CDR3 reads CASSQDDSYEQYF. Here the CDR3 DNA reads TGCGCCAGCAGCCAAGATGATTCCTACGAGCAGTACTTC.